This TCR beta chain was documented in a study of blood T cell repertoires in COVID-19. The overall study: Acute-phase and convalescent COVID-19 samples originated in the United States, Italy and Spain. T cells, B-cell-depleted T cells, or PBMCs provided the cDNA or gDNA that served as material.

As handled by the study authors: Reference gene primer amplification gave estimated nucleated cell counts. The assay was immunoSEQ multiplex PCR, and TCRdb's table has in-frame clones only and misses some. V, J and clone size were drawn from that table, and D and trimming were deduced from the DNA. The sample carries fewer than 350,000 clones, 70% to 90% recorded once. There are a few counts of this clone. Looked up from germline, CDR1 is MDHEN and CDR2 is SYDVKM. The trim removed 6 bases at V and 8 bases at J, leaving 13 bases unmatched. The length of the CDR3 is 16 residues. Seattle patients were enrolled while actively infected and followed longitudinally.

The chain joins TRBV28 to TRBJ2-1; 10 positions agree with TRBD1. The sequence was obtained from a woman in her 70s with COVID-19, enrolled during active disease. The material sequenced was peripheral blood. CDR3 region: CASSRLGTGDRDEQFF. CDR3 nucleotide sequence: TGTGCCAGCAGCCGCCTTGGGACAGGGGACAGGGATGAGCAGTTCTTC.